This T cell receptor (beta chain) emerged from a study of blood T cell repertoires in COVID-19. Looking at the study overall: Spain, Italy and the United States supplied samples that represented acute and convalescent COVID-19. From T cells, B-cell-depleted T cells, or PBMCs came the material, which was cDNA or gDNA.

Profiling relied on immunoSEQ multiplex PCR, and the TCRdb table lists in-frame clones only, not all of them. The sample consists of tens of thousands of clones, about 79% of them appearing once. This sequence originates from an older woman with acute or convalescent COVID-19. The sequenced sample consisted of peripheral blood.

The CDR3, as DNA: TGCAGTGCTAGAGCAGTCACTGAAGCTTTCTTT. Translation gives CSARAVTEAFF. The chain carries TRBV20-1 and TRBJ1-1; D ambiguous. This CDR3 has 11 amino acids. CDR1 is DFQATT and CDR2 is SNEGSKA in the germline V gene (reference sequence). The ends were cut back, 1 base at V and 4 bases at J, with 4 bases in the middle.